The 4 T cell receptor beta chains below all came from one sample that was sequenced in a study of blood T cell repertoires in COVID-19 (dated by TCRdb to about 2020). The receptor library was made with the immunoSEQ multiplex PCR assay. In TCRdb, the immuneACCESS table is reduced to in-frame sequences with V and J assigned. These tables do not hold every clone; where another copy was compared, an unresolved V gene accounts for under half, and the others remain unexplained. This sample has 200,000 or so clones in its table, and about nine tenths of those were observed once. The ten largest clones add up to approximately 2.3% of the sample. What was sequenced was PBMCs or T cells enriched from blood (not recorded which). The receptors were sampled from a woman between 40 and 50 years old with acute COVID-19.

The chain has TRBV6-5 and TRBJ1-5; D unclear. Trimming cost V 2 bases and J 4 bases, with 6 bases left between them. The CDR3 is 13 residues long. Germline V gene lookup returns CDR1 MNHEY and CDR2 SVGAGI. The CDR3 nucleotides read TGTGCCAGCAGTTACGCACAAAATCAGCCCCAGCATTTT. This sequence encodes CASSYAQNQPQHF.

This chain connects TRBV14 to TRBJ2-3, with D perhaps TRBD1 (6 bases). CDR1 and CDR2 from the germline V gene are SGHDN and FVKESK. Trimming removed 2 bases at V and 1 base at J, with 13 bases between. This CDR3 spans 16 amino acids. The CDR3 reads CASSQRPGQGTDTQYF. The CDR3 DNA is TGTGCCAGCAGCCAACGTCCGGGACAAGGCACAGATACGCAGTATTTT.

V usage is TRBV28 and J usage is TRBJ2-7, with 7 bases identical to TRBD1. Germline V CDR1 and CDR2: MDHEN, SYDVKM. The CDR3 consists of 15 residues. J was trimmed by 0 bases and V by 7 bases; bases with no gene match: 9. CDR3 region: CASTSTGTASYEQYV. The CDR3, as DNA: TGTGCCAGCACCTCAACGGGGACAGCCTCCTACGAGCAGTACGTC.

To note about this clone: Different DNA sequences within this sample yield the same CDR3. The J gene is TRBJ2-3, the V gene TRBV5-1; 7 bases match TRBD2. V dropped 0 bases and J dropped 0; count of bases not matched to a gene: 4. The CDR3 has 16 residues. Looked up from germline, CDR1 is SGHRS and CDR2 is YFSETQ. Here the CDR3 reads CASSLGSGSSTDTQYF. Here the CDR3 DNA reads TGCGCCAGCAGCTTGGGTAGCGGGTCTAGCACAGATACGCAGTATTTT.